One sample yielded the 18 T cell receptor beta chains listed below, sequenced in a study of T cell responses to AZD1222 COVID-19 vaccine (dated by TCRdb to the early 2020s). Library construction relied on the immunoSEQ multiplex PCR assay. TCRdb stores this immuneACCESS table with in-frame sequences only. Part of the clones is absent; in the studies checked, under half of the shortfall reflects unresolved V genes, and no reason is known for the rest. The sample profile shows about 81,000 clones; approximately 90% of them were found once. The ten largest clones capture roughly 11% of the sample. The time point label, as the study defines it: about 28 days (+/-7) after the second vaccine dose. Sequenced material: peripheral blood, taken 28 days after the second AZD1222 dose. The source of these receptors is an adult who received the AZD1222 COVID-19 vaccine.

This chain joins TRBV10-2 and TRBJ1-4, with D maybe TRBD1 (6 bases). This CDR3 comprises 14 residues. Germline CDR1 reads WSHSY; CDR2 reads SAAADI. Between the trimmed V and J ends, which lost 6 bases and 3 bases, there was a span of 11 bases. The CDR3 bases are TGCGCCAGCAGGGTGGGACATTCTAATGAAAAACTGTTTTTT. This encodes CASRVGHSNEKLFF.

The chain carries TRBV5-1 and TRBJ1-1; maybe TRBD1 (5 bases). Germline V gene data show CDR1 as SGHRS and CDR2 as YFSETQ. The ends were cut back, 0 bases at V and 5 bases at J, with 11 bases in the middle. The CDR3 length is 14 residues. The CDR3 spells CASSLENPGTEAFF. Written as DNA, the CDR3 is TGCGCCAGCAGCTTGGAGAACCCAGGGACTGAAGCTTTCTTT.

This chain links TRBV7-9 with TRBJ1-1, with 7 bases lining up with TRBD1. The CDR3 contains 14 residues. Germline V gene sequence: CDR1 SEHNR, CDR2 FQNEAQ (reference sequence). J gave up 5 bases and V 2 bases, and 5 bases lay outside the gene matches. CDR3 residues: CASSLTGASTEAFF. The CDR3 nucleotides read TGTGCCAGCAGCTTAACAGGGGCATCTACTGAAGCTTTCTTT.

This clone was detected a few times. The chain is built from TRBV11-2 and TRBJ1-1; D is unclear. Trimming left V 5 bases short and J 1 base short, with 14 bases between. Per the germline V gene, CDR1 is SGHAT and CDR2 is FQNNGV. This CDR3 is built from 15 residues. CDR3 protein: CASSPGGYPNTEAFF. DNA for the CDR3: TGTGCCAGCAGCCCAGGAGGGTACCCGAACACTGAAGCTTTCTTT.

The gene calls are TRBV4-2 and TRBJ2-5; D tentatively fits TRBD1 or TRBD2 (6 bases each). Deletions cut 0 bases from V and 2 bases from J, with 22 bases between. Germline V gene data show CDR1 as LGHNA and CDR2 as YNFKEQ. This CDR3 has 19 residues. The CDR3 loop is CASSQDWGVAGQIQETQYF. The DNA of the CDR3 is TGTGCCAGCAGCCAAGATTGGGGTGTTGCGGGACAAATACAAGAGACCCAGTACTTC.

This clone was recorded once. The J gene is TRBJ1-1, the V gene TRBV9; no firm D call. The V gene lost 3 bases and the J gene lost 1 base, with 13 bases spanning the gap. The CDR3 extends over 15 amino acids. Germline values: CDR1 SGDLS, CDR2 YYNGEE. The CDR3 reads CASSGPILGNTEAFF. The CDR3 coding sequence is TGTGCCAGCAGCGGCCCGATCTTGGGGAACACTGAAGCTTTCTTT.

The chain recombines TRBV18 with TRBJ1-2, with TRBD1 matching over 7 bases. V was clipped by 2 bases and J by 2 bases; unmatched bases: 8. The CDR3 covers 16 residues. Germline V CDR1 and CDR2: KGHSH, LQKENI. The CDR3 region is CASSPTGTADNYGYTF. CDR3 bases: TGTGCCAGCTCACCAACCGGGACAGCCGACAACTATGGCTACACCTTC.

The chain carries TRBV28 and TRBJ2-5; 8 bases agree with TRBD2. This CDR3 is 17 amino acids long. V gave up 1 base and J gave up 2 bases; unmatched junction bases: 9. CDR1 is MDHEN, CDR2 SYDVKM, per germline. CDR3 in DNA: TGTGCCAGCAGTTTATCAAACGGGAGGGCCGGGCAAGAGACCCAGTACTTC. It encodes CASSLSNGRAGQETQYF.

Only one count was recorded for this clone. CDR3 nucleotides: TGTGCCAGCAGCAACCGGGACAGGGCGAACACTGAAGCTTTCTTT. Its protein product is CASSNRDRANTEAFF. The rearrangement joins TRBV21-1 to TRBJ1-1; TRBD1 is the table's D call, not checked against the DNA. TRBV21-1 is marked as a pseudogene. This CDR3 contains 15 residues.

The chain combines TRBV16 with TRBJ1-5; TRBD1 agrees at 10 bases. CDR3 length equals 14 residues. The ends lost 4 bases at V and 7 bases at J; junction bases unmatched: 4. Germline lookup yields CDR1 KGHSY and CDR2 FQNENV. The CDR3 DNA reads TGTGCCAGCAGCCCCAGGGACAGGGGACAGCCCCAGCATTTT. Amino acids: CASSPRDRGQPQHF. The full variable domain, in which reference TRBV16 and TRBJ1-5 provide the parts outside the CDR3, is GEEVAQTPKHLVRGEGQKAKLYCAPIKGHSYVFWYQQVLKNEFKFLISFQNENVFDETGMPKERFSAKCLPNSPCSLEIQATKLEDSAVYFCASSPRDRGQPQHFGDGTRLSIL.

The V call is TRBV4-1, the J call TRBJ2-7; weak D call: TRBD1 (6 bases). V lost 7 bases and J 7 bases, leaving 23 bases between the germline ends. The V gene's germline CDR1 is MGHRA and CDR2 YSYEKL. This CDR3 contains 15 residues. This chain's CDR3 is CASTPLLRGIGEQYF. CDR3 DNA: TGCGCCAGCACCCCTCTCCTCAGGGGAATAGGAGAGCAGTACTTC.

V gene TRBV28 combines with J gene TRBJ1-2; a possible D gene is TRBD1 (5 bases). The CDR3 contains 14 residues. The V end was cut by 3 bases, the J end by 4 bases, with 12 bases between. Germline V gene lookup returns CDR1 MDHEN and CDR2 SYDVKM. CDR3 loop: CASSFRGQFYGYTF. CDR3 DNA: TGTGCCAGCAGTTTTCGGGGCCAGTTCTATGGCTACACCTTC.

The V call is TRBV6-5, the J call TRBJ1-2; TRBD1 agrees at 9 bases. This CDR3 region has 15 residues. V lost 6 bases to trimming and J lost 4 bases; unmatched junction nucleotides: 9. Germline V gene data show CDR1 as MNHEY and CDR2 as SVGAGI. CDR3 nucleotide sequence: TGTGCCAGCAGGTTACAGACAGGGGGACCCTATGGCTACACCTTC. It specifies CASRLQTGGPYGYTF.

This rearrangement joins TRBV5-6 to TRBJ1-1; tentative D call: TRBD1 (5 bases). Trimming stripped 5 bases from V and 10 bases from J, with 15 bases between. CDR3 length: 12 residues. CDR1 and CDR2 from the germline V gene are SGHDT and YYEEEE. This chain's CDR3 is CASSSGTWGAFF. The CDR3 bases are TGTGCCAGCAGTAGCGGGACCTGGGGAGCTTTCTTT.

This chain connects TRBV2 to TRBJ2-5, with a possible D match to TRBD1 (6 bases). The CDR3 has 18 residues. V lost 4 bases and J 4 bases, leaving 25 bases between the germline ends. The germline V gene encodes CDR1 SNHLY and CDR2 FYNNEI. CDR3 loop: CASSGVYRETGGRETQYF. In nucleotides, the CDR3 is TGTGCCAGCAGTGGTGTATACAGGGAGACAGGTGGTCGAGAGACCCAGTACTTC. Variable domain in full (rest from reference TRBV2 and TRBJ2-5): EPEVTQTPSHQVTQMGQEVILRCVPISNHLYFYWYRQILGQKVEFLVSFYNNEISEKSEIFDDQFSVERPDGSNFTLKIRSTKLEDSAMYFCASSGVYRETGGRETQYFGPGTRLLVL.

This chain links TRBV7-2 with TRBJ2-3; no clear D. The germline V and J ends were trimmed by 3 bases and 4 bases, with 8 bases remaining between them. Germline CDR1 reads SGHTA; CDR2 reads FQGNSA. CDR3 length equals 13 residues. CDR3 loop: CASSLVLADTQYF. The CDR3 region has the DNA TGTGCCAGCAGCTTGGTATTAGCAGATACGCAGTATTTT.

The chain couples TRBV29-1 to TRBJ2-7; D is uncertain. Germline V gives CDR1 SQVTM, CDR2 ANQGSEA. The CDR3 is made up of 12 amino acids. V was cut by 4 bases and J by 3 bases, with 10 bases left in between. The CDR3 reads CSVGAPHYEQYF. CDR3 in DNA: TGCAGCGTTGGGGCCCCCCACTACGAGCAGTACTTC.

The rearrangement links TRBV27 to TRBJ2-5; 9 bases are a match to TRBD1. Germline lookup yields CDR1 MNHEY and CDR2 SMNVEV (reference sequence). The CDR3 runs to 15 residues. V lost 2 bases to trimming and J lost 4 bases; unmatched junction nucleotides: 5. The CDR3 nucleotides are TGTGCCAGCAGTTTACGCCGGGACAGGGTAGAGACCCAGTACTTC. Protein product: CASSLRRDRVETQYF.